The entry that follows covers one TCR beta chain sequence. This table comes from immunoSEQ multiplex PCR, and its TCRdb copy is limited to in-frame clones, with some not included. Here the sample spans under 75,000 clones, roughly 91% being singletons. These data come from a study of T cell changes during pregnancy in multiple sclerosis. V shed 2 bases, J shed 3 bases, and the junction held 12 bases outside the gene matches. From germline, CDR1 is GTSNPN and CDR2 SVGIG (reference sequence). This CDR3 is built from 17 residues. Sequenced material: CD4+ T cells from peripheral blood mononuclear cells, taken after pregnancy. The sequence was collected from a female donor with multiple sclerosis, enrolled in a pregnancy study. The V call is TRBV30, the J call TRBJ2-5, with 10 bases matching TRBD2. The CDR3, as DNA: TGTGCCTGGAGTAAGGGACTAGCGAGAGGGCTAAAAGAGACCCAGTACTTC. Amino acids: CAWSKGLARGLKETQYF.